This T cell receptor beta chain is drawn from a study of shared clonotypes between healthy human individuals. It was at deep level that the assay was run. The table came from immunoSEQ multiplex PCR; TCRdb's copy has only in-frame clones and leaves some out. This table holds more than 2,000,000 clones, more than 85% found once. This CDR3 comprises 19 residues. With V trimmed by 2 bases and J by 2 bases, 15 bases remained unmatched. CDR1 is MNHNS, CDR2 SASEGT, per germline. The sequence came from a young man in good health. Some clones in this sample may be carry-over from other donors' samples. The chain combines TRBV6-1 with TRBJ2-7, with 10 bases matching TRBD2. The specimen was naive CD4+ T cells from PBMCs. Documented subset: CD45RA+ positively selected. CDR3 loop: CASSEIVAGGFGKPYEQYF. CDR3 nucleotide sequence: TGTGCCAGCAGTGAAATAGTAGCGGGAGGTTTTGGGAAGCCCTACGAGCAGTACTTC.